Presented here are 27 T cell receptor beta chains from one specimen sequenced in a study of T cell responses to AZD1222 COVID-19 vaccine. TCRdb keeps only in-frame clones here, not all; method: immunoSEQ multiplex PCR. The sample contains about 89,000 clones, about nine tenths of which appear only once. Sequenced here: peripheral blood, sampled 28 days after the second AZD1222 dose. These receptor sequences come from an adult who received the AZD1222 COVID-19 vaccine.

V is TRBV4-1 and J is TRBJ1-5, with D tentatively TRBD1 (5 bases). Germline V gene sequence: CDR1 MGHRA, CDR2 YSYEKL. The CDR3 totals 16 residues. V was trimmed by 6 bases and J by 0 bases, leaving 15 bases between them. In DNA form, the CDR3 reads TGCGCCAGCAGTTTGACGGGGCAATATAGCAATCAGCCCCAGCATTTT. It specifies CASSLTGQYSNQPQHF.

J is TRBJ2-7 and V is TRBV25-1, with 7 bases aligning to TRBD2. The CDR3 consists of 13 residues. V gave up 6 bases and J gave up 2 bases; unmatched junction bases: 4. Germline CDR1 and CDR2: MGHDK and SYGVNS. The chain's CDR3 is CASRNGLAYEQYF. The CDR3 region has the DNA TGTGCCAGCAGGAATGGACTAGCCTACGAGCAGTACTTC.

CDR3 protein: CSVRDYEQYF. As DNA, the CDR3 is TGCAGCGTTAGAGACTACGAGCAGTACTTC. This chain connects TRBV29-1 to TRBJ2-7; no firm D call. The CDR3 totals 10 residues. CDR1 and CDR2 (germline): SQVTM, ANQGSEA. The V gene lost 5 bases and the J gene lost 3 bases, with 5 bases spanning the gap.

The V call is TRBV12-5, the J call TRBJ2-7; D gene uncertain. Germline loops: CDR1 LGHNT, CDR2 FRNRAP. V lost 3 bases and J lost 1, with 4 bases in between. CDR3 size: 12 residues. CDR3 nucleotide sequence: TGTGCTAGTGGTTTCTGGTCCTACGAGCAGTACTTC. This codes for CASGFWSYEQYF.

The count of this clone is one. The chain is built from TRBV27 and TRBJ1-2; unclear D gene. This CDR3 region has 14 residues. Germline V gives CDR1 MNHEY, CDR2 SMNVEV (reference sequence). Trimming stripped 5 bases from V and 4 bases from J, with 14 bases between. The CDR3 region has the DNA TGTGCCAGCAGTCCCATTGAGGGTCTCTATGGCTACACCTTC. Amino acids: CASSPIEGLYGYTF.

Only one count was recorded for this clone. The chain uses TRBV6-5 and TRBJ2-7; 10 bases map to TRBD1. Germline loops: CDR1 MNHEY, CDR2 SVGAGI. Losses at the gene ends were 11 bases for V and 6 bases for J; bases not matched to a gene: 10. The CDR3 contains 13 residues. CDR3 in DNA: TGTGCCGGACAGGACAGGGGGGTCTCCGAGCAGTACTTC. Translating it yields CAGQDRGVSEQYF.

The chain uses TRBV4-2 and TRBJ2-3; the D gene could be TRBD1 or TRBD2 (5 bases each). Germline V gene lookup returns CDR1 LGHNA and CDR2 YNFKEQ. The V and J ends lost 0 bases and 3 bases respectively, with 13 bases between them. The CDR3 contains 16 residues. CDR3 residues: CASSQELLGTTDTQYF. The DNA for the CDR3 is TGTGCCAGCAGCCAAGAATTGCTTGGGACGACAGATACGCAGTATTTT.

The chain carries TRBV11-2 and TRBJ1-1, with 9 nucleotides matching TRBD1. The V gene end was trimmed by 5 bases and the J gene end by 3 bases; junction bases not matched to a gene: 10. CDR1 SGHAT and CDR2 FQNNGV come from the germline V gene. This CDR3 contains 16 residues. CDR3 sequence: CASSNQQGAGDTEAFF. CDR3 DNA sequence: TGTGCCAGCAGCAATCAACAGGGGGCGGGGGACACTGAAGCTTTCTTT.

The chain uses TRBV7-3 and TRBJ2-7, with D tentatively TRBD1 (5 bases). This CDR3 region has 13 residues. Germline CDR1 SGHTA, CDR2 FQGTGA. Trimming removed 1 base from V and 6 bases from J, with 10 bases in between. The CDR3 DNA reads as TGTGCCAGCAGCTTAAGTCCAGGGTCCGAGCAGTACTTC. Translating it yields CASSLSPGSEQYF.

This chain connects TRBV6-5 to TRBJ1-1; D possibly corresponds to TRBD1 (6 bases). From germline, CDR1 is MNHEY and CDR2 SVGAGI. The CDR3 totals 14 residues. Trimming took off 6 bases at V and 4 bases at J, with 15 bases between the two ends. CDR3: CASRDETGFTEAFF. The CDR3, as DNA: TGTGCCAGCAGGGACGAGACAGGATTCACTGAAGCTTTCTTT.

The chain couples TRBV2 to TRBJ2-1, with TRBD2 matching 12 bases. V lost 9 bases to trimming and J lost 9 bases; unmatched junction nucleotides: 6. Per germline, CDR1 SNHLY and CDR2 FYNNEI. The CDR3 runs 13 residues. In DNA form, the CDR3 reads TGTGCCAGAACTAGCGGGGGGCAGGGTGAGCAGTTCTTC. This gives the protein CARTSGGQGEQFF.

In this sample, this clone turned up once. This chain joins TRBV30 and TRBJ2-6; D not resolved. V lost 4 bases, J lost 4 bases, and 11 bases lay in between. Germline V CDR1 and CDR2: GTSNPN, SVGIG (reference sequence). The CDR3 covers 14 residues. The CDR3 spells CAWNLAPGANVLTF. As DNA, the CDR3 is TGTGCCTGGAACTTGGCGCCGGGGGCCAACGTCCTGACTTTC.

The chain joins TRBV7-9 to TRBJ2-5; the D gene is possibly TRBD2 (6 bases). The germline CDR1 and CDR2 sequences are SEHNR and FQNEAQ (reference sequence). The CDR3 consists of 14 residues. Trimming stripped 3 bases from V and 2 bases from J, with 10 bases between. CDR3 protein: CASSFSGGQETQYF. CDR3 DNA: TGTGCCAGCAGCTTTAGCGGTGGGCAAGAGACCCAGTACTTC.

This clone has a single count. V and J are TRBV4-3 and TRBJ2-3, with 10 bases that match TRBD2. CDR3 length: 16 amino acids. J gave up 2 bases and V 5 bases, and 7 bases lay outside the gene matches. Per germline, CDR1 LGHNA and CDR2 YSLEER. The CDR3 DNA is TGCGCCAGCAGCTACTTAGCGGGGGGTACCACAGATACGCAGTATTTT. Translated, it gives CASSYLAGGTTDTQYF.

The V gene is TRBV2, the J gene TRBJ2-3, with 7 bases lining up with TRBD1. Trimming at V came to 5 bases and at J to 4 bases, leaving 6 bases not matched to a gene. CDR3 size: 14 residues. The germline V gene has CDR1 SNHLY and CDR2 FYNNEI. As DNA, the CDR3 is TGTGCCAGCAGTTTATTACAGGGGTCAGATACGCAGTATTTT. Protein product: CASSLLQGSDTQYF.

The rearrangement uses TRBV5-6 and TRBJ2-7, with 9 positions matching TRBD1. Germline loops: CDR1 SGHDT, CDR2 YYEEEE. Trimming at V came to 4 bases and at J to 2 bases, leaving 7 bases not matched to a gene. This CDR3 region has 15 residues. The CDR3 here is CASSLTGGDPYEQYF. CDR3 bases: TGTGCCAGCAGCCTCACAGGGGGCGACCCCTACGAGCAGTACTTC.

This chain joins TRBV11-1 and TRBJ1-2; D is unresolved. The CDR3 contains 14 residues. The V gene's germline CDR1 is SGHAT and CDR2 FQDESV (reference sequence). The V end was cut by 4 bases, the J end by 0 bases, with 9 bases between. DNA of the CDR3: TGTGCCAGCAGCTGGGCGGGGACTAACTATGGCTACACCTTC. Amino acid sequence: CASSWAGTNYGYTF.

The chain joins TRBV5-6 to TRBJ1-1; D is perhaps TRBD1 (6 bases). Germline V gene data show CDR1 as SGHDT and CDR2 as YYEEEE. The CDR3 has 15 residues. V lost 0 bases, J lost 2 bases, and 11 bases lay in between. CDR3 sequence (DNA): TGTGCCAGCAGCTTGGGGACAGCTTTCAACACTGAAGCTTTCTTT. Its protein is CASSLGTAFNTEAFF.

The chain carries TRBV5-1 and TRBJ1-5; 7 nucleotides align to TRBD1. V dropped 4 bases and J dropped 3; count of bases not matched to a gene: 4. Germline lookup yields CDR1 SGHRS and CDR2 YFSETQ. This CDR3 is 14 amino acids long. The CDR3 loop reads CASSPGQNNQPQHF. DNA of the CDR3: TGCGCCAGCAGCCCGGGACAGAACAATCAGCCCCAGCATTTT.

The V call is TRBV7-9, the J call TRBJ2-3; D gene unclear. This CDR3 is 15 amino acids long. The V gene's germline CDR1 is SEHNR and CDR2 FQNEAQ (reference sequence). Between the trimmed V and J ends, which lost 1 base and 1 base, there was a span of 9 bases. In DNA form, the CDR3 reads TGTGCCAGCAGCTTAGGAGAAAGTGGCACAGATACGCAGTATTTT. Translating it yields CASSLGESGTDTQYF.

V usage is TRBV30 and J usage is TRBJ2-1; TRBD1 matches at 8 bases. The V and J ends lost 5 bases and 0 bases, in that order; junction bases with no gene match: 3. This CDR3 region has 14 residues. Germline V gene lookup returns CDR1 GTSNPN and CDR2 SVGIG (reference sequence). The CDR3 sequence: CAWDRGPSYNEQFF. Here the CDR3 DNA reads TGTGCCTGGGACAGGGGACCCTCCTACAATGAGCAGTTCTTC.

As for this clone: Within the sample, other DNA sequences also encode this same CDR3. V gene TRBV27 combines with J gene TRBJ2-1, with D unresolved. Trimming removed 5 bases from V and 0 bases from J, with 5 bases in between. This CDR3 has 13 amino acids. The germline gives CDR1 MNHEY, CDR2 SMNVEV (reference sequence). CDR3 residues: CASSLSSYNEQFF. The CDR3 DNA follows: TGTGCCAGCAGTCTTAGCTCCTACAATGAGCAGTTCTTC.

The chain recombines TRBV27 with TRBJ1-6, with 8 nucleotides matching TRBD1. The CDR3 totals 15 residues. CDR1 is MNHEY and CDR2 is SMNVEV in the germline V gene (reference sequence). Trimming took 5 bases from V and 4 from J; bases not matched to a gene: 4. CDR3 amino acids: CASSTDRGYNSPLHF. CDR3 in DNA: TGTGCCAGCAGTACTGACAGGGGTTATAATTCACCCCTCCACTTT.

This sequence joins TRBV30 and TRBJ1-2, with D possibly matching TRBD1 (5 bases). Trimming cost V 1 base and J 1 base, with 19 bases left between them. The CDR3 contains 17 residues. Germline CDR1 GTSNPN, CDR2 SVGIG (reference sequence). This CDR3 is CAWSGDVEWLVNYGYTF. In DNA, the CDR3 is TGTGCCTGGAGTGGGGACGTAGAGTGGTTAGTTAACTATGGCTACACCTTC.

The chain employs TRBV19 and TRBJ2-3; 10 positions match TRBD2. Germline trimming cut 0 bases from V and 5 bases from J; bases unmatched to any gene: 2. CDR3 size: 15 residues. CDR1 and CDR2 from the germline V gene are LNHDA and SQIVND (reference sequence). The CDR3 protein is CASSIDGLAEDTQYF. CDR3 in DNA: TGTGCCAGTAGTATAGATGGACTAGCGGAAGATACGCAGTATTTT.

The J gene is TRBJ2-3, the V gene TRBV7-3, with D unclear. V gave up 5 bases and J gave up 1 base, with 7 bases separating them. The CDR3 consists of 13 residues. Germline V gene sequence: CDR1 SGHTA, CDR2 FQGTGA. The CDR3 reads CASSPWGTDTQYF. CDR3 sequence (DNA): TGTGCCAGCAGCCCATGGGGCACAGATACGCAGTATTTT.

The chain has TRBV9 and TRBJ1-5, with no clear D. Germline V gene data show CDR1 as SGDLS and CDR2 as YYNGEE. Trimming cost V 0 bases and J 0 bases, with 4 bases left between them. This CDR3 contains 14 residues. The CDR3 DNA sequence: TGTGCCAGCAGCGTAGGGAATAGCAATCAGCCCCAGCATTTT. This gives the protein CASSVGNSNQPQHF.